This TCR beta chain was retrieved from a study of cytomegalovirus exposure and HLA in healthy donors. Whole-study results and caveats: Published work reported that the classifier diagnosed cytomegalovirus status with high specificity and sensitivity.

Trimming took 6 bases from V and 2 from J; bases not matched to a gene: 3. The CDR3 contains 13 residues. In germline, CDR1 is SGHTA, CDR2 FQGNSA. To note about this clone: Its specificity is unknown.

The PCR was carried out with 60 Vbeta primers and 13 Jbeta primers. Data came from immunoSEQ multiplex PCR; TCRdb stores just in-frame clones and leaves some out. The sample records 150,000 to 200,000 clones, about 80% being singletons. V usage is TRBV7-2 and J usage is TRBJ1-2; TRBD1 agrees at 7 bases. The clonotype originates from a woman aged 30 to 39 in good health and CMV-seropositive. Sequencing was carried out using PBMCs. The CDR3 sequence is CASSRDSNYGYTF. In nucleotides, the CDR3 is TGTGCCAGCAGTCGGGACAGCAACTATGGCTACACCTTC.